This entry lists 7 T cell receptor beta chains sequenced from one sample in a study of blood T cell repertoires in COVID-19. Produced via immunoSEQ multiplex PCR; TCRdb's table is partial and in-frame only. The sample carries approximately 270,000 clones, over 85% recorded once. The sample consisted of PBMCs or T cells enriched from blood (not recorded which). These receptors came from a woman aged 60-75 years who had recovered from COVID-19.

This sequence joins TRBV2 and TRBJ1-5; possibly TRBD1 for D (6 bases). CDR3 length: 19 residues. The V and J ends lost 6 bases and 3 bases respectively, with 27 bases between them. Germline CDR1 reads SNHLY; CDR2 reads FYNNEI. CDR3 in amino acids: CASSRGGAGNPTDNQPQHF. As DNA, the CDR3 is TGTGCCAGCAGCCGGGGGGGCGCGGGCAACCCCACGGACAATCAGCCCCAGCATTTT.

This rearrangement joins TRBV28 to TRBJ1-5; the D gene is possibly TRBD1 (5 bases). The germline V and J ends were trimmed by 2 bases and 2 bases, with 13 bases remaining between them. This CDR3 has 16 amino acids. Germline V gene sequence: CDR1 MDHEN, CDR2 SYDVKM. CDR3: CASSLPSGGGNQPQHF. CDR3 bases: TGTGCCAGCAGTTTACCGTCCGGGGGTGGCAATCAGCCCCAGCATTTT.

The J gene is TRBJ2-1, the V gene TRBV9; 10 nucleotides align to TRBD2. Germline values: CDR1 SGDLS, CDR2 YYNGEE. The CDR3 runs to 17 residues. The J segment lost 4 bases and the V segment lost 0 bases, leaving 7 bases of the junction unmatched. The CDR3 nucleotides read TGTGCCAGCAGCGTAGTAGAGGGGACTAGCGTATACAATGAGCAGTTCTTC. It encodes CASSVVEGTSVYNEQFF.

The chain recombines TRBV7-9 with TRBJ2-1; D is ambiguous. The length of the CDR3 is 14 residues. The V end lost 1 base, the J end lost 6 bases, and 10 bases lay between the germline ends. Per germline, CDR1 SEHNR and CDR2 FQNEAQ (reference sequence). CDR3 residues: CASSLDGLLNEQFF. CDR3 nucleotide sequence: TGTGCCAGCAGCTTAGATGGGCTACTCAATGAGCAGTTCTTC.

The chain employs TRBV6-5 and TRBJ1-4; 8 positions agree with TRBD1. CDR3 length: 15 amino acids. Germline V gives CDR1 MNHEY, CDR2 SVGAGI. V was pared by 6 bases and J by 8 bases, with 11 bases of the junction left unmatched. The DNA of the CDR3 is TGTGCCAGCAGCCGAGGCCAGGGGGCCGGGGAAAAACTGTTTTTT. Protein: CASSRGQGAGEKLFF.

This CDR3 reads CASRPGSGMGRGQYF. The DNA of the CDR3 is TGTGCCAGCAGACCAGGTAGCGGGATGGGCCGGGGGCAGTACTTC. The chain carries TRBV28 and TRBJ2-7; TRBD2 matches 8 bases. The V segment lost 6 bases and the J segment 9 bases; nucleotides outside the gene matches: 16. The CDR3 runs to 15 residues. The germline V gene encodes CDR1 MDHEN and CDR2 SYDVKM.

The chain uses TRBV30 and TRBJ1-2, with TRBD1 as a possible D gene (5 bases). In germline, CDR1 is GTSNPN, CDR2 SVGIG (reference sequence). CDR3 length: 14 residues. The V and J ends lost 4 bases and 4 bases respectively, with 16 bases between them. Written as DNA, the CDR3 is TGTGCCTGGAATGGGCAGGATAGGGGCTATGGCTACACCTTC. Translating it yields CAWNGQDRGYGYTF.